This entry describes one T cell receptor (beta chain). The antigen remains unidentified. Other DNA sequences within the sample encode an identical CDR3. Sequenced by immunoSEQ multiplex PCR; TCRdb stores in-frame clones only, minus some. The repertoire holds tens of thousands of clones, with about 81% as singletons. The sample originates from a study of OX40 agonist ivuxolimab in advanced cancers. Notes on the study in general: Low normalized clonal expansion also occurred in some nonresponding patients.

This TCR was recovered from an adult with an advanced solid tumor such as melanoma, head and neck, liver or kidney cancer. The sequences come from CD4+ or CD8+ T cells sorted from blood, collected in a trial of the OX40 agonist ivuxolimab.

Here the CDR3 reads CASSLEGGTEAFF. CDR3 in DNA: TGTGCCAGCAGCTTAGAGGGGGGCACTGAAGCTTTCTTT. The V gene is TRBV11-3, the J gene TRBJ1-1; possibly TRBD1 for D (5 bases). The germline gives CDR1 SGHNT, CDR2 YENEEA. The CDR3 has 13 amino acids. V dropped 0 bases and J dropped 4 bases, with 6 bases sitting between them.